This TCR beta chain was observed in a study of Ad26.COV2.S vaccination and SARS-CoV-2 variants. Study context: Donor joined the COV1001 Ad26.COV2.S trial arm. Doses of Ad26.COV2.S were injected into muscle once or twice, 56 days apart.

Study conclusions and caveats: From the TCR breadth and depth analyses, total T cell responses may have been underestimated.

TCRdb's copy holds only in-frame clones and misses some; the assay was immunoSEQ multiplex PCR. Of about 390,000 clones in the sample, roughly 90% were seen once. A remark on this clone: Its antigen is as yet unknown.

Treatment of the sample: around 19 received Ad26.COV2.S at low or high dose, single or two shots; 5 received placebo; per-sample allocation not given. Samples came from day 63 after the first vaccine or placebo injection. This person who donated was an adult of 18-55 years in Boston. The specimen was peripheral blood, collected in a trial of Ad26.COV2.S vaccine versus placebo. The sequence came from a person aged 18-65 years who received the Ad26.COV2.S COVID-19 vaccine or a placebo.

For the CDR3, the DNA is TGTGCCAGCAGTTTAATCGGACAAACTTACAATGAGCAGTTCTTC. Its protein product is CASSLIGQTYNEQFF. The chain employs TRBV27 and TRBJ2-1; perhaps TRBD1 as D (5 bases). The germline V gene has CDR1 MNHEY and CDR2 SMNVEV (reference sequence). There are 15 residues in the CDR3. V dropped 2 bases and J dropped 4 bases, with 12 bases sitting between them.